The T cell receptor beta chain described here comes from a study of OX40 agonist ivuxolimab in advanced cancers. For the study at large: The mean age was approximately 56 years, ranging from 23 to 79, with roughly four fifths of participants male.

This clone was picked up one time. The antigen remains undetermined. Regarding the study as a whole: Expansion of clones was among the lowest in partial responders at 0.1-3.0 mg/kg. On average, CD8+ T cells had more expanded clones than CD4+.

The germline V gene encodes CDR1 SGDLS and CDR2 YYNGEE. The CDR3 extends over 13 amino acids. The junction had 6 bases not matched to a gene; V was cut back by 4 bases and J by 13 bases. TCRdb's table, derived via immunoSEQ multiplex PCR, lists solely in-frame clones and lacks some. Found here are about 80,000 clones, approximately 85% of them singletons; the top ten hold around 25%. The chain has TRBV9 and TRBJ2-1; TRBD2 aligns across 12 bases. This TCR derives from an adult with an advanced solid tumor such as melanoma, head and neck, liver or kidney cancer. This sample comprised CD4+ or CD8+ T cells sorted from blood, obtained in a trial of the OX40 agonist ivuxolimab. CDR3 residues: CASSLRTSGTQFF. Here the CDR3 DNA reads TGTGCCAGCAGCCTACGGACTAGCGGGACACAGTTCTTC.